This TCR beta chain was sequenced for a study of cytomegalovirus exposure and HLA in healthy donors. Germline CDR1 and CDR2: KGHSH and LQKENI. The CDR3 is 15 residues long. Trimming at V came to 2 bases and at J to 6 bases, leaving 3 bases not matched to a gene. Each donor's status was that of a healthy bone marrow donor. Overall study results and limits: A highly shared variant cluster was judged a likely technical artifact. A later analysis found TCR association rates differed by HLA locus, highest for DRB1 and lowest for HLA-C. According to an earlier analysis, most TCR beta V segments yielded productive rearrangements about 87% or about 30% of the time.

PCR involved 60 Vbeta and 13 Jbeta primers. The assay was immunoSEQ multiplex PCR, and TCRdb's table has in-frame clones only and misses some. The table includes about 240,000 clones, 75% to 85% detected once. This clone was counted once. Its target is not known. The TCR was taken from a woman between 55 and 75 years old in good health and CMV-seropositive. Material: PBMCs. The genes are TRBV18 and TRBJ2-2; 10 positions match TRBD1. In nucleotides, the CDR3 is TGTGCCAGCTCACCAGGGACAGGGGCCGCCGGGGAGCTGTTTTTT. It yields the protein CASSPGTGAAGELFF.